The clone carrying this T cell receptor beta chain was observed a few times. A library of TCRbeta sequences, prepared with unique molecular identifiers, was generated. TCRdb re-called the PCR reads with MiXCR, one entry per CDR3 protein. The data show over 200,000 distinct CDR3 sequences, roughly 10% seen once. This record belongs to a study of T-cell reconstitution after alpha-beta-depleted transplantation in children. This clonotype was sampled from a human donor who donated a stem cell graft to a child with acute lymphoblastic leukemia. This specimen consisted of PBMCs from the stem cell graft donor, obtained from the stem cell graft.

CDR3: CSATGGRNGYEQYF. The CDR3 DNA reads TGCAGTGCCACAGGGGGGCGGAATGGCTACGAGCAGTACTTC. The V gene is TRBV20-1, the J gene TRBJ2-7, with 8 bases identical to TRBD1. The length of the CDR3 is 14 residues. J gave up 3 bases and V 6 bases, and 10 bases lay outside the gene matches. The germline gives CDR1 DFQATT, CDR2 SNEGSKA (reference sequence).